The next 16 T cell receptor beta chains were all read from a single sample in a study of T cell repertoires in cytomegalovirus infection. TCRdb independently ran MiXCR on the reads; one entry per CDR3 protein. The data show about 260,000 distinct CDR3 sequences, around 9% seen once. The sample taken for sequencing was PBMCs. The source of these receptors is a human donor in good health (CMV status not recorded). Some clones in this sample may be carry-over from other donors' samples.

There are many counts of this clonotype. The chain uses TRBV5-5 and TRBJ1-6, with D perhaps TRBD1 (6 bases). This CDR3 comprises 15 residues. The germline V gene has CDR1 SGHKS and CDR2 YYEKEE (reference sequence). Trimming cost V 0 bases and J 8 bases, with 12 bases left between them. CDR3 sequence reads: CASSLAQGLHSPLHF. As DNA, the CDR3 is TGTGCCAGCAGCTTGGCTCAGGGGTTGCATTCACCCCTCCACTTT.

This clonotype was found a few times. The chain recombines TRBV6-1 with TRBJ1-1; D gene uncertain. V was clipped by 1 base and J by 10 bases, with 16 bases between them. Germline CDR1 is MNHNS and CDR2 is SASEGT. CDR3 length equals 14 residues. Written as DNA, the CDR3 is TGTGCCAGCAGTGAAGACCCCAGGCGTGGAGGAGCTTTCTTT. Protein product: CASSEDPRRGGAFF.

This clonotype was observed many times. V usage is TRBV7-8 and J usage is TRBJ1-6; TRBD1 matches 9 bases. This CDR3 is built from 16 residues. The germline CDR1 and CDR2 sequences are SGHVS and FQNEAQ. J gave up 10 bases and V 7 bases, and 14 bases lay outside the gene matches. This chain's CDR3 is CASTPTGGRVRSPLHF. Here the CDR3 DNA reads TGTGCCAGCACTCCGACAGGGGGTCGGGTGAGGTCACCCCTCCACTTT.

This clonotype was seen at least ten times. The chain is built from TRBV4-2 and TRBJ2-7; 8 bases line up with TRBD2. Germline V lookup: CDR1 LGHNA, CDR2 YNFKEQ. There are 13 residues in the CDR3. Trimming cost V 4 bases and J 9 bases; bases outside gene matches: 8. The CDR3 DNA reads as TGTGCCAGCAGCCCGGTCGGGGGGGAGGCGCAGTACTTC. It is translated as CASSPVGGEAQYF.

The chain uses TRBV4-1 and TRBJ2-7, with D tentatively TRBD2 (7 bases). The CDR3 has 17 residues. The germline V gene encodes CDR1 MGHRA and CDR2 YSYEKL. V was clipped by 0 bases and J by 6 bases, with 21 bases between them. The chain's CDR3 is CASSQDLGRGGKVEQYF. The DNA of the CDR3 is TGCGCCAGCAGCCAAGATTTGGGCAGGGGAGGGAAAGTCGAGCAGTACTTC.

There are many counts of this clonotype. The rearrangement links TRBV5-1 to TRBJ2-1; D is possibly TRBD2 (5 bases). Deletions cut 3 bases from V and 13 bases from J, with 20 bases between. The CDR3 is 14 amino acids. Germline V gene sequence: CDR1 SGHRS, CDR2 YFSETQ. CDR3: CASSSNTLGGQQFF. CDR3 bases: TGCGCCAGCAGCTCGAATACCTTAGGAGGCCAACAGTTCTTC.

This clonotype was seen at least ten times. The rearrangement joins TRBV7-8 to TRBJ2-7; 11 nucleotides match TRBD2. The CDR3 covers 15 residues. The germline CDR1 and CDR2 sequences are SGHVS and FQNEAQ. Trimming took 5 bases from V and 2 from J; bases not matched to a gene: 5. The CDR3: CASSGTSGGAYEQYF. The CDR3 nucleotides are TGTGCCAGCAGCGGCACTAGCGGGGGTGCCTACGAGCAGTACTTC.

This clonotype occurred many times. The chain has TRBV6-2 or TRBV6-3 and TRBJ1-1; no clear D. Germline values: CDR1 MNHEY, CDR2 SVGEGT. Trimming shortened V by 6 bases and J by 1 base, and 12 bases separated the two germline ends. CDR3 length: 14 amino acids. The CDR3 region has the DNA TGTGCCAGCAGCCTCCGTCCCGCGAACACTGAAGCTTTCTTT. Translated, it gives CASSLRPANTEAFF.

This clonotype was recorded many times. The gene calls are TRBV5-1 and TRBJ2-3; D possibly corresponds to TRBD2 (6 bases). Per germline, CDR1 SGHRS and CDR2 YFSETQ. The V end was cut by 1 base, the J end by 4 bases, with 13 bases between. The CDR3 runs 15 residues. CDR3 nucleotide sequence: TGCGCCAGCAGCTTGAAGGGACTGGACGCAGATACGCAGTATTTT. Translated: CASSLKGLDADTQYF.

V gene TRBV12-3 or TRBV12-4 combines with J gene TRBJ1-2, with TRBD1 identical over 8 bases. The CDR3 totals 14 residues. Germline trimming cut 4 bases from V and 10 bases from J; bases unmatched to any gene: 11. DNA for the CDR3: TGTGCCAGCAGTTCTCGGACAGGGAGGGTGGACTACACCTTC. Its translation: CASSSRTGRVDYTF.

Ten or more counts support this clonotype. V usage is TRBV7-8 and J usage is TRBJ2-3, with D perhaps TRBD1 (5 bases). The length of the CDR3 is 15 residues. V was trimmed by 5 bases and J by 0 bases, leaving 12 bases between them. Germline values: CDR1 SGHVS, CDR2 FQNEAQ. The DNA of the CDR3 is TGTGCCAGCAGCCCTGGGGCAGGGAGCACAGATACGCAGTATTTT. Amino acid sequence: CASSPGAGSTDTQYF.

This clonotype has at least ten counts. This chain connects TRBV7-2 to TRBJ2-1; 10 nucleotides agree with TRBD2. The V and J ends lost 1 base and 5 bases, in that order; junction bases with no gene match: 5. The CDR3 totals 16 residues. Germline loops: CDR1 SGHTA, CDR2 FQGNSA. The CDR3 region is CASSLGIAGGHNEQFF. CDR3 coding DNA: TGTGCCAGCAGCTTAGGTATAGCGGGGGGTCACAATGAGCAGTTCTTC.

The J gene is TRBJ2-5, the V gene TRBV4-1; a weak D match, TRBD1 (6 bases). The CDR3 sequence is 16 residues long. Germline V gene lookup returns CDR1 MGHRA and CDR2 YSYEKL. V was cut by 3 bases and J by 4 bases, with 18 bases left in between. CDR3 DNA sequence: TGCGCCAGCAGCCAGGGCGAAGGGGGTAGGGGAGAGACCCAGTACTTC. It specifies CASSQGEGGRGETQYF.

This clonotype was seen repeatedly, ten times or more. This sequence joins TRBV12-3 or TRBV12-4 and TRBJ1-1; D possibly corresponds to TRBD1 (5 bases). The CDR3 has 14 residues. Trimming took off 6 bases at V and 8 bases at J, with 19 bases between the two ends. The CDR3 here is CASSLRGSSREAFF. CDR3 nucleotides: TGTGCCAGCAGCTTACGGGGCTCTAGTAGGGAAGCTTTCTTT.

This clonotype was counted ten times or more. The chain is built from TRBV7-2 and TRBJ1-3; 7 bases align to TRBD1. This CDR3 region has 15 residues. Germline CDR1 is SGHTA and CDR2 is FQGNSA. Trimming took 5 bases from V and 4 from J; bases not matched to a gene: 8. CDR3 region: CASSPQRGLGNTIYF. The CDR3 DNA reads as TGTGCCAGCAGCCCTCAAAGGGGGCTAGGAAACACCATATATTTT.

This chain uses TRBV29-1 with TRBJ2-1, with TRBD2 matching 14 bases. Trimming took 4 bases from V and 4 from J; bases not matched to a gene: 3. The germline V gene has CDR1 SQVTM and CDR2 ANQGSEA. This CDR3 is 15 amino acids long. The CDR3 sequence: CSVGLAGGGYNEQFF. Here the CDR3 DNA reads TGCAGCGTTGGACTAGCGGGAGGGGGGTACAATGAGCAGTTCTTC.